This T cell receptor beta chain was identified during a study of patients and donors after allogeneic stem cell transplantation. This clonotype was observed many times. The CDR3 sequence is 17 residues long. With 3 bases clipped from V and 4 bases from J, the junction kept 10 bases outside the gene matches. Each CDR3 protein gets one entry after TCRdb re-called the RT-PCR reads with MiXCR. The sample lists more than 850,000 distinct CDR3 sequences, roughly 18% occurring once. Material for sequencing was blood, either unsorted or a sorted T cell fraction (not recorded which). The V gene is TRBV12-3 or TRBV12-4, the J gene TRBJ2-1, with 9 bases lining up with TRBD2. The origin of this receptor is a human donor who was either an allogeneic HSCT recipient or a stem cell or donor lymphocyte infusion donor (not recorded which). It is not recorded whose cells these are; they may come from a transplant donor. The CDR3: CASSFIPLAGPYNEQFF. CDR3 DNA: TGTGCCAGCAGTTTTATTCCCCTAGCGGGACCGTACAATGAGCAGTTCTTC.